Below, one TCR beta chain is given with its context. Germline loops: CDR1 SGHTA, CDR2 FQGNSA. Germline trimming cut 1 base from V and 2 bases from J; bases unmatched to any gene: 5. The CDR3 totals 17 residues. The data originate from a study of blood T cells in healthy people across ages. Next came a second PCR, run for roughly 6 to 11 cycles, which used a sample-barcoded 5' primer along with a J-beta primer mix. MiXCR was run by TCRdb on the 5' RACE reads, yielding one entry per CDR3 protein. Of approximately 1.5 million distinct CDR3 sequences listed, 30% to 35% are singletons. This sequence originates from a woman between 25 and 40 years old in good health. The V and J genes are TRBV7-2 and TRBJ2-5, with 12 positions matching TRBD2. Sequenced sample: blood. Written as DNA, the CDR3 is TGTGCCAGCAGCTTAGGGCCCGGGACTAGCGGGCAAGAGACCCAGTACTTC. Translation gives CASSLGPGTSGQETQYF.